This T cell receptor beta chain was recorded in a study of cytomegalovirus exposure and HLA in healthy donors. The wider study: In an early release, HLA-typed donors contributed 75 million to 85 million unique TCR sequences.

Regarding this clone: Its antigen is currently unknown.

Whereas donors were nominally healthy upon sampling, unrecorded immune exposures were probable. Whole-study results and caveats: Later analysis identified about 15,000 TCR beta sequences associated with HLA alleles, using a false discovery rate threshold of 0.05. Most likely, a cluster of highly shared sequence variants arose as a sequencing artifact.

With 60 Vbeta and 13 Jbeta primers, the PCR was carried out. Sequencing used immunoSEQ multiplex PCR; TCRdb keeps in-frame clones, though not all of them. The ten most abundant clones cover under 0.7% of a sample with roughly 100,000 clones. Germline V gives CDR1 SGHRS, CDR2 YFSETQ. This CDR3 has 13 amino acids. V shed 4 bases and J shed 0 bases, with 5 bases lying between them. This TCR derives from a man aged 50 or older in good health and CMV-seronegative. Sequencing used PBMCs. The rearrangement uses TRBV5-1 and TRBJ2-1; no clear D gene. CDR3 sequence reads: CASSPSSYNEQFF. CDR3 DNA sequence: TGCGCCAGCAGCCCGAGCTCCTACAATGAGCAGTTCTTC.